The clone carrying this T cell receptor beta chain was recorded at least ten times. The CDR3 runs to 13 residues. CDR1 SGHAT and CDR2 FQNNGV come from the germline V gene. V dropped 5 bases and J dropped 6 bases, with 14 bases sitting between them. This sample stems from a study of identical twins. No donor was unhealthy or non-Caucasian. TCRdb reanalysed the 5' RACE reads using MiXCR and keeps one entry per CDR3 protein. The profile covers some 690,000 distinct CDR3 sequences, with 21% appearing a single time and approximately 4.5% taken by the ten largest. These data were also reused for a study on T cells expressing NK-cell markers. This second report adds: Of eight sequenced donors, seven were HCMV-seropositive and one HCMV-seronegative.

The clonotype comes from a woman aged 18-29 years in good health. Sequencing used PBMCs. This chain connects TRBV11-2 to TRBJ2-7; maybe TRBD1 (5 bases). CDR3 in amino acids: CASSRTSGPEQYF. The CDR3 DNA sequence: TGTGCCAGCAGCCGGACGTCAGGGCCCGAGCAGTACTTC.